The 9 T cell receptor beta chains below were found in one sample sequenced in a study of cytomegalovirus exposure and HLA in healthy donors. The assay was immunoSEQ multiplex PCR, and TCRdb's table has in-frame clones only and misses some. Here the sample spans 86,000 or so clones, 95% to 97% being singletons. Sequenced sample: PBMCs. The receptors shown here come from a man aged 18 to 29 in good health and CMV-seropositive.

The chain carries TRBV9 and TRBJ2-3, with 8 bases aligning to TRBD2. Germline CDR1 SGDLS, CDR2 YYNGEE. Unmatched junction bases numbered 8, after V lost 3 bases and J lost 5 bases. This CDR3 comprises 15 residues. CDR3 sequence (DNA): TGTGCCAGCAGCGGCGGAGCGGGAGAGCTAGATACGCAGTATTTT. This gives the protein CASSGGAGELDTQYF.

The gene calls are TRBV5-5 and TRBJ2-4; 8 bases align to TRBD2. Germline values: CDR1 SGHKS, CDR2 YYEKEE (reference sequence). The CDR3 length is 17 residues. J gave up 0 bases and V 2 bases, and 7 bases lay outside the gene matches. CDR3 in DNA: TGTGCCAGCAGCTTTGATCCTAGCGGGCAAGCCAAAAACATTCAGTACTTC. Amino acids: CASSFDPSGQAKNIQYF.

CDR3 sequence (DNA): TGTGCCAGTAGTATATTCGGGAGCTCCTACAATGAGCAGTTCTTC. Translation: CASSIFGSSYNEQFF. This rearrangement joins TRBV19 to TRBJ2-1; D possibly corresponds to TRBD2 (6 bases). Germline CDR1 reads LNHDA; CDR2 reads SQIVND (reference sequence). The V gene lost 2 bases and the J gene lost 0 bases, with 8 bases spanning the gap. The CDR3 contains 15 residues. Based on the CDR3 plus reference TRBV19 and TRBJ2-1, the full variable domain is DGGITQSPKYLFRKEGQNVTLSCEQNLNHDAMYWYRQDPGQGLRLIYYSQIVNDFQKGDIAEGYSVSREKKESFPLTVTSAQKNPTAFYLCASSIFGSSYNEQFFGPGTRLTVL.

The V and J genes are TRBV5-1 and TRBJ1-2; TRBD1 is a possible D gene (6 bases). Germline V gene data show CDR1 as SGHRS and CDR2 as YFSETQ. V was clipped by 4 bases and J by 1 base, with 14 bases between them. The CDR3 loop spans 15 amino acids. This CDR3 reads CASSVWGGDNYGYTF. CDR3 coding DNA: TGCGCCAGCAGCGTGTGGGGGGGCGATAACTATGGCTACACCTTC. The full variable domain, rest sourced from reference TRBV5-1 and TRBJ1-2, is KAGVTQTPRYLIKTRGQQVTLSCSPISGHRSVSWYQQTPGQGLQFLFEYFSETQRNKGNFPGRFSGRQFSNSRSEMNVSTLELGDSALYLCASSVWGGDNYGYTFGSGTRLTVV.

The chain couples TRBV5-4 to TRBJ2-7; 8 bases fit TRBD2. Looked up from germline, CDR1 is SGHNT and CDR2 is YYREEE (reference sequence). Unmatched junction bases numbered 11, after V lost 0 bases and J lost 6 bases. The CDR3 is 16 residues long. CDR3 in DNA: TGTGCCAGCAGCTTGGGATCGGGAGGGCCTTCTGGCGAGCAGTACTTC. Amino acid sequence: CASSLGSGGPSGEQYF.

The CDR3 is CASSFLATKHRQYF. The CDR3 nucleotides are TGTGCCAGCAGTTTCCTTGCCACGAAGCACAGACAGTATTTT. The chain carries TRBV28 and TRBJ2-3; no reliable D call. Germline V gene lookup returns CDR1 MDHEN and CDR2 SYDVKM. V gave up 3 bases and J gave up 12 bases, with 19 bases separating them. CDR3 length: 14 amino acids.

The rearrangement joins TRBV29-1 to TRBJ1-1; possible D gene TRBD1, 5 bases. The CDR3 has 10 amino acids. V was clipped by 6 bases and J by 6 bases, with 8 bases between them. From germline, CDR1 is SQVTM and CDR2 ANQGSEA. CDR3 sequence reads: CSVGTPEAFF. DNA of the CDR3: TGCAGCGTGGGGACTCCTGAAGCTTTCTTT.

The chain recombines TRBV28 with TRBJ2-6; TRBD2 matches 12 bases. This CDR3 is built from 23 residues. Germline V gene data show CDR1 as MDHEN and CDR2 as SYDVKM. V lost 2 bases to trimming and J lost 0 bases; unmatched junction nucleotides: 17. CDR3 protein: CASSLQLGLAGGPLNSGANVLTF. In nucleotides, the CDR3 is TGTGCCAGCAGTTTACAACTCGGGCTAGCGGGAGGGCCCTTGAACTCTGGGGCCAACGTCCTGACTTTC.

The V and J genes are TRBV27 and TRBJ1-5; D is undetermined. The CDR3 has 15 amino acids. The V end was cut by 5 bases, the J end by 1 base, with 12 bases between. Germline lookup yields CDR1 MNHEY and CDR2 SMNVEV (reference sequence). The CDR3 DNA sequence: TGTGCCAGCAGTCCCACGGGTCGGAGCAATCAGCCCCAGCATTTT. Translated, it gives CASSPTGRSNQPQHF.